This entry features one TCR beta chain sequence. Its antigen remains unidentified. Base qualities are not provided; no much larger clone lies one nucleotide away. Sample time point, as interpreted from the label and publication: pre-treatment baseline. Blood samples were taken before treatment (T0) and at week 3 (W3), following the first cycle of checkpoint blockade. Except for two patients with rapid clinical progression, response was assessed 12 weeks after the first infusion by RECIST 1.1; disease control meant complete response, partial response or stable disease. Patients were not eligible if they had prior systemic cancer treatment, concomitant immunosuppressant therapy or synchronous other active malignancies. Both bulk PBMC and plasma cell-free DNA were sequenced for TCR beta so that circulating cells and T cell turnover could be tracked. Lymphoprep and SepMate tubes were used to isolate PBMC from blood, and red cell lysis was then performed. QIAamp DNA Blood Mini kits were used to extract DNA from PBMC and sorted T cell subsets.

This sample was taken from a study of blood T cell dynamics during melanoma immunotherapy (dated by TCRdb to about 2020). Study-level background: Patients with metastatic melanoma were treated with first-line pembrolizumab or nivolumab plus ipilimumab as standard of care in the United Kingdom. The training cohort was made up of consecutive patients, while a further independent group of patients from the same centre was pooled to form an external validation set. To find early correlates of response, peripheral T cell receptor repertoires were profiled in metastatic melanoma patients before and after one cycle of checkpoint inhibitor therapy. Results the study describes overall, beyond this receptor: The relatively small sample size was acknowledged as potentially limiting generalization of the results. Whether the T cell clones behind the repertoire changes were melanoma-specific or instead reflected general immune activation was something the study could not determine. Unlike progressors, patients who went on to achieve disease control showed a bifurcated reorganization of the PBMC repertoire at W3, with either increased clonality or increased diversity.

For every bulk PBMC sample, a fixed 350 ng of DNA was loaded. Following the manufacturer instructions, the immunoSEQ TCRb Assay kit was used to amplify TCR beta CDR3 sequences from genomic DNA. The KAPA Library Quantification Kit for Illumina platforms was used to quantify the pooled libraries by qPCR. Sequencing of the pooled libraries was done on an Illumina NextSeq 500, with clustering at roughly 0.55-1.2 pM. For the original study's pipeline: TCR data were analyzed with immunoSEQ ANALYZER and the R LymphoSeq package. A rearrangement efficiency score was calculated as productive divided by the sum of productive and non-productive CDR3 sequences. Clonality was assessed using the Gini coefficient and diversity using the Renyi index at alpha=1, with pairwise comparisons between timepoints within each patient. Clonal relatedness, based on an edit distance of 3, and repertoire similarity, based on the Bhattacharyya coefficient, were both computed in LymphoSeq. To classify response, a linear discriminant analysis based on week-3 changes in clonality and diversity was built with the R MASS and caret packages. Held by TCRdb, this immuneACCESS table contains in-frame sequences only and omits some clones. Under half of the omission traces to an unresolved V gene where checked; the cause of the rest is unknown. V, J and clone size were drawn from that table, and D and trimming were deduced from the DNA. This sample lists some 9,900 clones; 86% were detected once. Together, the top ten hold around 10% of the sample.

From the cysteine through the phenylalanine, the CDR3 covers 11 amino acids. The entry retains the CDR3 DNA only, 33 bases that are in frame from base 1. V is cut by 6 bases and J by 4 bases, and the space between the germline ends is 10 bases. CDR1 and CDR2 were assigned from the germline V gene as SQVTM and ANQGSEA. The clonotype comes from a human donor with melanoma. The starting material was blood, obtained from a patient treated with checkpoint blockade. The chain links TRBV29-1 with TRBJ2-7; TRBD1 is perhaps the D gene, given 5 matching bases. The CDR3 loop reads CSVRSGYEQYF. The sequenced DNA: TGCAGCGTCCGCTCAGGGTACGAGCAGTACTTC.